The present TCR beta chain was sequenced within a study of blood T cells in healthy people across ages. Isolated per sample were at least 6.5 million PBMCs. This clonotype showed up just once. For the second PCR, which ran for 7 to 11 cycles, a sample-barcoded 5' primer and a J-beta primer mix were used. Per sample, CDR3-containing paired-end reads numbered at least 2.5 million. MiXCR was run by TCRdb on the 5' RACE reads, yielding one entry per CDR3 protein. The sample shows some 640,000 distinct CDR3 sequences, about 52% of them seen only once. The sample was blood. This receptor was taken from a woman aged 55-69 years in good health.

The CDR3 region is CSASLRTTDTQYF. The CDR3 coding sequence is TGCAGTGCTAGTTTGCGCACAACAGATACGCAGTATTTT. The J gene is TRBJ2-3, the V gene TRBV20-1; D gene unclear. From germline, CDR1 is DFQATT and CDR2 SNEGSKA (reference sequence). The CDR3 spans 13 residues. Trimming removed 3 bases from V and 3 bases from J, with 10 bases in between.